This entry lists 5 T cell receptor beta chains sequenced from one sample in a study of shared clonotypes between healthy human individuals. TCRdb's table, derived via immunoSEQ multiplex PCR, lists solely in-frame clones and lacks some. The sample consists of more than 1,200,000 clones, approximately 98.5% of them appearing once. Sample: naive CD4+ T cells sorted from blood. Regarding subset: CD45RA+ positively selected. The receptor set was obtained from a man aged 25-45 years in good health.

This chain connects TRBV19 to TRBJ2-1, with TRBD2 matching 12 bases. The CDR3 covers 15 residues. Germline V CDR1 and CDR2: LNHDA, SQIVND (reference sequence). V trimming: 6 bases; J trimming: 4 bases; junction bases outside the gene matches: 4. As DNA, the CDR3 is TGTGCCAGTAGCCAGACTAGCGGGAGTTACAATGAGCAGTTCTTC. This codes for CASSQTSGSYNEQFF.

This clone was observed a single time. The rearrangement links TRBV4-3 to TRBJ2-3, with D perhaps TRBD2 (5 bases). The V gene's germline CDR1 is LGHNA and CDR2 YSLEER. The V end lost 4 bases, the J end lost 0 bases, and 8 bases lay between the germline ends. The CDR3 sequence is 14 residues long. CDR3 nucleotides: TGCGCCAGCAGCCCCCGGACTAGCACAGATACGCAGTATTTT. This codes for CASSPRTSTDTQYF.

The chain uses TRBV5-4 and TRBJ1-4; D unresolved. This CDR3 region has 15 residues. Trimming cost V 5 bases and J 7 bases, with 18 bases left between them. The germline V gene has CDR1 SGHNT and CDR2 YYREEE (reference sequence). The CDR3: CASSQRRELGEKLFF. CDR3 nucleotides: TGTGCCAGCAGTCAACGAAGGGAATTGGGTGAAAAACTGTTTTTT.

The chain links TRBV14 to TRBJ2-1, with D possibly matching TRBD2 (5 bases). The CDR3 loop spans 16 amino acids. The germline gives CDR1 SGHDN, CDR2 FVKESK. The germline V and J ends were trimmed by 4 bases and 0 bases, with 13 bases remaining between them. The CDR3 nucleotides are TGTGCCAGCAGCCGACCCGGGGTACCCTCCTACAATGAGCAGTTCTTC. Amino acid sequence: CASSRPGVPSYNEQFF.

This sequence joins TRBV5-1 and TRBJ2-1; TRBD2 aligns across 7 bases. Losses at the gene ends were 1 base for V and 5 bases for J; bases not matched to a gene: 6. The V gene's germline CDR1 is SGHRS and CDR2 YFSETQ. The CDR3 has 15 residues. In nucleotides, the CDR3 is TGCGCCAGCAGCTTGTTGGAGGGAGGGGACAATGAGCAGTTCTTC. This translates into CASSLLEGGDNEQFF.